The clone carrying this T cell receptor beta chain was found once. Its antigen is not identified. Samples underwent the assay at deep level. Sequencing used immunoSEQ multiplex PCR; TCRdb keeps in-frame clones, though not all of them. The sample has about 1,800,000 clones; about 95% are singletons. This CDR3 has 14 amino acids. The germline gives CDR1 SGHVS, CDR2 FNYEAQ. The V end was cut by 2 bases, the J end by 5 bases, with 12 bases between. The sample belongs to a study of shared clonotypes between healthy human individuals. Study outcomes and limitations: Specimens sampled were limited to blood, with tissue repertoires likely differing.

Terminally differentiated effector memory CD45RA+ cells were excluded from the naive CD8 cells, which were CD45RO-negative and positively selected for CCR7. The J gene is TRBJ2-5, the V gene TRBV7-6; no definite D call. Sequencing used naive CD8+ T cells sorted from blood. The TCR was taken from a man aged 18 to 35 in good health. CDR3: CASSLTWAGETQYF. DNA of the CDR3: TGTGCCAGCAGCTTAACCTGGGCCGGGGAGACCCAGTACTTC.